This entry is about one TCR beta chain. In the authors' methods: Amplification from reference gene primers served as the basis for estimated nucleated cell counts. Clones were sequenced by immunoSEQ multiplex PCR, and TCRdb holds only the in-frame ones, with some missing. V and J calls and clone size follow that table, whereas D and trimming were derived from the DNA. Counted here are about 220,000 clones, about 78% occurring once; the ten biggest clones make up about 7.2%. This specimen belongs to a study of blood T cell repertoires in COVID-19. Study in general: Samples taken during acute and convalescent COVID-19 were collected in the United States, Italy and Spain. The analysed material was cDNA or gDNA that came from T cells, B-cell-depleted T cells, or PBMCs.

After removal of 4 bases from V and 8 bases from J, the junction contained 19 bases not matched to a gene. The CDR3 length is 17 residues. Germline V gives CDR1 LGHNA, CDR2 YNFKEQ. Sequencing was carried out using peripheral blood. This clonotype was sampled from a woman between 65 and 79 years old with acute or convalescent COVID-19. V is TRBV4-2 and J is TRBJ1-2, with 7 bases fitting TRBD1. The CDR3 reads CASSLPGRDRLGGGYTF. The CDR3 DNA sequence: TGTGCCAGCAGCCTGCCGGGCAGGGATAGATTAGGGGGCGGCTACACCTTC.